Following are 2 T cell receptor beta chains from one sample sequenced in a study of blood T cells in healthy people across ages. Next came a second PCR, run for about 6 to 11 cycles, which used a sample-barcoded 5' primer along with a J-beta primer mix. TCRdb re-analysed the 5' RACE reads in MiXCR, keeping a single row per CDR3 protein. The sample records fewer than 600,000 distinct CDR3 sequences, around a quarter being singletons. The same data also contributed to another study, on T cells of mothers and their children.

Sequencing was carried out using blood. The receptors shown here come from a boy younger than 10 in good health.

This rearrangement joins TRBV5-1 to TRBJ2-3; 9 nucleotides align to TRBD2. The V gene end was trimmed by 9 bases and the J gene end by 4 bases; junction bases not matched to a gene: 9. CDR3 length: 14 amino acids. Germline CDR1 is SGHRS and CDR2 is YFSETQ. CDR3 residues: CATGRTSASDTQYF. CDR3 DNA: TGCGCCACCGGTAGGACTAGCGCATCAGATACGCAGTATTTT.

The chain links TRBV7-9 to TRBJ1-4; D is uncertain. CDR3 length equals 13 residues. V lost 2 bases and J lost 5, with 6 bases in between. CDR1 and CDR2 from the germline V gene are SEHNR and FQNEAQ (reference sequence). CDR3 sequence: CASSLSGNEKLFF. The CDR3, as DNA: TGTGCCAGCAGCTTAAGCGGAAATGAAAAACTGTTTTTT. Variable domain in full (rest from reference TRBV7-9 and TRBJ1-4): DTGVSQNPRHKITKRGQNVTFRCDPISEHNRLYWYRQTLGQGPEFLTYFQNEAQLEKSRLLSDRFSAERPKGSFSTLEIQRTEQGDSAMYLCASSLSGNEKLFFGSGTQLSVL.